Below, 17 T cell receptor beta chains from the same sample are listed, as sequenced in a study of monozygotic twins with inflammatory bowel disease. From the 5' RACE reads, TCRdb lists one entry per CDR3 protein and no DNA. This sample contains approximately 300,000 distinct CDR3 sequences. Sequencing used blood. All receptors derive from a human donor with ulcerative colitis or Crohn's disease, or a healthy co-twin of an affected twin (not recorded which).

The chain couples TRBV15 to TRBJ1-2; TCRdb calls TRBD1, which cannot be checked without DNA. The CDR3 length is 13 residues. Looked up from germline, CDR1 is LNHNV and CDR2 is YYDKDF (reference sequence). This CDR3 is CATSRPTYYGYTF.

The chain combines TRBV14 with TRBJ2-1; the D call from TCRdb, TRBD1, cannot be confirmed without DNA. This CDR3 spans 19 amino acids. The V gene's germline CDR1 is SGHDN and CDR2 FVKESK. The CDR3 loop reads CASSQQGEMAGRSYNEQFF.

V usage is TRBV15 and J usage is TRBJ2-3; the TCRdb D gene call, TRBD1, has no DNA to confirm it. The length of the CDR3 is 14 residues. The V gene's germline CDR1 is LNHNV and CDR2 YYDKDF (reference sequence). The CDR3 region is CATQIGTDTDTQYF.

The CDR3 sequence: CASSFNQGHEQFF. J is TRBJ2-1 and V is TRBV12-3 or TRBV12-4; TCRdb designates TRBD1, a call that cannot be tested without DNA. This CDR3 has 13 residues.

The genes are TRBV6-6 and TRBJ1-5. The CDR3 consists of 14 residues. The germline V gene has CDR1 MNHNY and CDR2 SVGAGI (reference sequence). The CDR3 is CASSYSVGNQPQHF.

The CDR3 is CSALTSGGAKRYF. The chain has TRBV20-1 and TRBJ2-3; TCRdb gives TRBD2 as the D gene, but with no DNA this cannot be confirmed. Germline assignment: CDR1 DFQATT and CDR2 SNEGSKA (reference sequence). The CDR3 is 13 residues long.

The chain joins TRBV12-3 or TRBV12-4 to TRBJ2-2; TCRdb reports TRBD1, a call that lacks DNA to check it against. The CDR3 has 15 residues. The CDR3: CASSHRGLDTGELFF.

CDR3 protein: CASSRGRLETQYF. This chain connects TRBV4-3 to TRBJ2-5; TCRdb's D gene call, TRBD1, goes unchecked for lack of DNA. The germline V gene encodes CDR1 LGHNA and CDR2 YSLEER. The CDR3 contains 13 residues.

The CDR3 spells CASSSTVAGELFF. V is TRBV7-3 and J is TRBJ2-2. The CDR3 extends over 13 amino acids. Germline values: CDR1 SGHTA, CDR2 FQGTGA. Together with reference TRBV7-3 and TRBJ2-2, the CDR3 gives the full variable domain: GAGVSQTPSNKVTEKGKYVELRCDPISGHTALYWYRQSLGQGPEFLIYFQGTGAADDSGLPNDRFFAVRPEGSVSTLKIQRTERGDSAVYLCASSSTVAGELFFGEGSRLTVL.

The chain couples TRBV5-1 to TRBJ1-4. CDR1 is SGHRS and CDR2 is YFSETQ in the germline V gene. This CDR3 is 14 amino acids long. The CDR3 region is CASSLGGSNEKLFF.

The rearrangement uses TRBV12-3 or TRBV12-4 and TRBJ2-3; TCRdb designates TRBD2, a call that cannot be tested without DNA. This CDR3 is built from 14 residues. The CDR3 region is CASRASGAYGAQYF.

The chain uses TRBV29-1 and TRBJ2-7; the D call from TCRdb, TRBD1, cannot be confirmed without DNA. Germline V gene lookup returns CDR1 SQVTM and CDR2 ANQGSEA. CDR3 length equals 13 residues. CDR3 residues: CSADGSLEGEQYF.

The gene calls are TRBV4-3 and TRBJ2-2. This CDR3 contains 13 residues. CDR1 is LGHNA, CDR2 YSLEER, per germline. Here the CDR3 reads CASSQLGSGELFF.

This rearrangement joins TRBV27 to TRBJ1-3; TCRdb indicates TRBD1, and absent DNA this call remains unverified. Germline CDR1 is MNHEY and CDR2 is SMNVEV (reference sequence). This CDR3 comprises 15 residues. CDR3: CASTSFRGTGNTIYF.

This chain links TRBV20-1 with TRBJ2-4; TCRdb's D gene call, TRBD2, goes unchecked for lack of DNA. The CDR3 is 15 amino acids. Germline CDR1 is DFQATT and CDR2 is SNEGSKA (reference sequence). The CDR3 loop reads CSARDPGLELNIQYF.

The genes are TRBV7-2 and TRBJ2-3. Germline lookup yields CDR1 SGHTA and CDR2 FQGNSA. This CDR3 has 15 amino acids. CDR3 protein: CASSLQAQGTDTQYF.

The J gene is TRBJ2-2, the V gene TRBV5-1. CDR1 SGHRS and CDR2 YFSETQ come from the germline V gene. This CDR3 has 15 amino acids. CDR3 sequence: CASSLGRDPTGELFF.